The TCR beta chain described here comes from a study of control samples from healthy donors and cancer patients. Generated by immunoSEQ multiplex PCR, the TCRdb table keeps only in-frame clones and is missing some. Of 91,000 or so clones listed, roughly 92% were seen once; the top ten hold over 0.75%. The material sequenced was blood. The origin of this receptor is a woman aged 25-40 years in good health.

Written as DNA, the CDR3 is TGCGCCAGCAGCTTCCTTCCCAATCAGCCCCAGCATTTT. The encoded protein is CASSFLPNQPQHF. This chain uses TRBV5-1 with TRBJ1-5; D uncertain. The ends were cut back, 2 bases at V and 3 bases at J, with 6 bases in the middle. Germline loops: CDR1 SGHRS, CDR2 YFSETQ. There are 13 residues in the CDR3.